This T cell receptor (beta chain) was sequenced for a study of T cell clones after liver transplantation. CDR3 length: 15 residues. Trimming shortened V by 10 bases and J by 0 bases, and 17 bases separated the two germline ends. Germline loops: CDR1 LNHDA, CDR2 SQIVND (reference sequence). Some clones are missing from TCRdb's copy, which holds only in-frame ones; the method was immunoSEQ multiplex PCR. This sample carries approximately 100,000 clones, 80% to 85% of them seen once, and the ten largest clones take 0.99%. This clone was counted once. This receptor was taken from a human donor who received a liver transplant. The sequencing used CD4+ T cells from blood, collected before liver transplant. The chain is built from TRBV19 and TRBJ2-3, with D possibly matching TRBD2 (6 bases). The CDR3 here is CATESGDSSTDTQYF. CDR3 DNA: TGTGCCACCGAATCGGGAGACTCTAGCACAGATACGCAGTATTTT.